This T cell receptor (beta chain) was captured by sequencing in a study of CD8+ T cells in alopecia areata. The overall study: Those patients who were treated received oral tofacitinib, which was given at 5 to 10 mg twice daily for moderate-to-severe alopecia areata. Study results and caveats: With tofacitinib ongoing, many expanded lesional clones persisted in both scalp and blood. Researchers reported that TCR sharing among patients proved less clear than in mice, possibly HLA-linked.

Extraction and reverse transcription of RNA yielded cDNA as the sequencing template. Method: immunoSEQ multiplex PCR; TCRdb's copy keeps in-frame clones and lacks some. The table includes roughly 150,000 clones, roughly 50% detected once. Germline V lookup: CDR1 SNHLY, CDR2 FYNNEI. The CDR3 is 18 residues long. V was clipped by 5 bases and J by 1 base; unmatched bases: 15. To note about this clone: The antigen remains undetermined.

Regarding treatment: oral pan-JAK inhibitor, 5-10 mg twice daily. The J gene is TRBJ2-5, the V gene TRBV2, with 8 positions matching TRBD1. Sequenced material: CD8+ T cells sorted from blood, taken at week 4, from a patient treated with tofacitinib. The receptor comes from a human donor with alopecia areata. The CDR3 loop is CASSPTGVNVIIQETQYF. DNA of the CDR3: TGTGCCAGCAGTCCGACAGGGGTGAACGTGATAATCCAAGAGACCCAGTACTTC.